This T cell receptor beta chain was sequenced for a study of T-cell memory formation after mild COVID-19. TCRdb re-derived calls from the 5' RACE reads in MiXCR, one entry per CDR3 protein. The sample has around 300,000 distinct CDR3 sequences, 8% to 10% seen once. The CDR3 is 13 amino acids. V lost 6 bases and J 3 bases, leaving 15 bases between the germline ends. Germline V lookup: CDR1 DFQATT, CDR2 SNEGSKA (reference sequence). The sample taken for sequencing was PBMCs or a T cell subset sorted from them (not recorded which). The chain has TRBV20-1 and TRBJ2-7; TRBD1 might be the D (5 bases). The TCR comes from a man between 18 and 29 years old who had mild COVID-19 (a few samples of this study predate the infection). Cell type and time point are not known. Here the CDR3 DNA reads TGCAGTGCATTACCCCAGGGTTTCTACGAGCAGTACTTC. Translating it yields CSALPQGFYEQYF.